This T cell receptor beta chain was documented in a study of blood T cells in healthy people across ages. A sample-barcoded 5' primer and a J-beta primer mix were used in a second PCR of roughly 7 to 12 cycles. One entry per CDR3 protein results from TCRdb running MiXCR on the 5' RACE reads. The sample carries roughly 1,000,000 distinct CDR3 sequences, under 30% recorded once. This CDR3 has 14 amino acids. Germline V gives CDR1 DFQATT, CDR2 SNEGSKA (reference sequence). Between the trimmed V and J ends, which lost 6 bases and 2 bases, there was a span of 14 bases. This clonotype was seen more than once but under ten times. This same sample was also part of a study on T cells of mothers and their children. That paper adds: Barcodes for each sample and 2-4 random nucleotides were added by the M1S primer used in the second PCR.

This receptor was taken from a girl aged 2 to 10 in good health. This rearrangement joins TRBV20-1 to TRBJ2-1; tentative D call: TRBD1 (6 bases). Source material: blood. This CDR3 reads CSAEDRRTYNEQFF. DNA for the CDR3: TGCAGTGCCGAAGACAGGAGGACCTACAATGAGCAGTTCTTC.